This is a list of T cell receptor beta chains from one sample in a study of cytotoxic CD8 clonotypes in ibrutinib-treated CLL. Using immunoSEQ multiplex PCR, the repertoire was profiled, and TCRdb retains in-frame clones only, with some absent. The sample consists of some 200,000 clones, 60% to 80% of them appearing once. The source material was PBMCs, sampled after 12 months of ibrutinib treatment. The source is a human donor with chronic lymphocytic leukemia. The CDR3 runs from the conserved cysteine through the conserved F or W. The D gene is left open where the match is weak. A row's size may be missing; if present it is once, few, many or a size class.

>TRBJ1-1|13|-|TRBV18|few
CASSPNQVTEAFF
TGTGCCAGCTCACCTAACCAAGTCACTGAAGCTTTCTTT
>TRBJ2-1|19|TRBD2|TRBV7-9|-
CASSLSPEKVAGGRNEQFF
TGTGCCAGCAGCCTTAGCCCGGAAAAAGTAGCGGGAGGCAGAAACGAGCAGTTCTTC
>TRBJ2-7|17|TRBD1|TRBV9|-
CASSPRREQGFPYEQYF
TGTGCCAGCAGCCCTCGCCGGGAACAGGGGTTCCCCTACGAGCAGTACTTC
>TRBJ2-3|17|TRBD2|TRBV30|few
CAWSPPGLASSTDTQYF
TGTGCCTGGAGTCCACCGGGACTAGCGAGCAGCACAGATACGCAGTATTTT
>TRBJ2-1|15|-|TRBV5-1|-
CASSLAGFSYNEQFF
TGCGCCAGCAGCTTGGCTGGGTTCTCCTACAATGAGCAGTTCTTC
>TRBJ2-5|17|TRBD1|TRBV9|few
CASSTRDINRGQGTQYF
TGTGCCAGCAGCACACGAGACATAAACAGGGGCCAAGGGACCCAGTACTTC
>TRBJ2-3|15|-|TRBV9|-
CASSATRGFTDTQYF
TGTGCCAGCAGCGCCACTCGGGGGTTCACAGATACGCAGTATTTT
>TRBJ2-5|16|TRBD2|TRBV15|once
CATSRAYGLAGETQYF
TGTGCCACCAGCAGAGCATACGGACTAGCGGGAGAGACCCAGTACTTC
>TRBJ2-7|16|-|TRBV4-2|-
CASSQERGGVAYEQYF
TGTGCCAGCAGCCAAGAGAGGGGCGGGGTTGCTTACGAGCAGTACTTC
>TRBJ1-2|15|TRBD1|TRBV6-6|-
CASSYSRTGSYGYTF
TGTGCCAGCAGTTACTCCCGGACAGGGAGCTATGGCTACACCTTC
>TRBJ2-7|16|TRBD2|TRBV2|-
CASSPRTSGGVYEQYF
TGTGCCAGCAGTCCAAGGACTAGCGGGGGCGTCTACGAGCAGTACTTC
>TRBJ2-7|15|TRBD1|TRBV7-6|few
CASSLPDRGPYEQYF
TGTGCCAGCAGCTTACCCGACAGGGGGCCGTACGAGCAGTACTTC
>TRBJ1-1|15|-|TRBV6-1|-
CASSVAWQTNTEAFF
TGTGCCAGCAGTGTAGCGTGGCAGACGAACACTGAAGCTTTCTTT
>TRBJ2-3|16|TRBD1|TRBV5-4|-
CASSFRTGYSTDTQYF
TGTGCCAGCAGCTTCCGGACAGGGTACAGCACAGATACGCAGTATTTT
>TRBJ2-7|15|-|TRBV28|-
CASSPHLQGGREQYF
TGTGCCAGCAGTCCCCATCTCCAGGGGGGGAGGGAGCAGTACTTC
>TRBJ1-1|15|-|TRBV6-5|-
CASSYSDLKGTEAFF
TGTGCCAGCAGTTACTCGGACCTAAAGGGAACTGAAGCTTTCTTT
>TRBJ1-5|13|-|TRBV30|-
CAWAKSSNQPQHF
TGTGCCTGGGCAAAATCTAGCAATCAGCCCCAGCATTTT
>TRBJ2-3|14|-|TRBV7-9|-
CASSLTAYTDTQYF
TGTGCCAGCAGCTTAACGGCCTACACAGATACGCAGTATTTT
>TRBJ1-1|14|TRBD1|TRBV27|-
CASSSAVTTGGAFF
TGTGCCAGCAGTTCCGCCGTAACGACAGGGGGAGCTTTCTTT
>TRBJ2-7|16|TRBD2|TRBV7-2|-
CASSLAPGGGLYEQYF
TGTGCCAGCAGCTTAGCGCCGGGAGGAGGGTTATACGAGCAGTACTTC
>TRBJ2-7|15|TRBD1|TRBV4-1|-
CASSPYTGGSYEQYF
TGCGCCAGCAGCCCCTATACAGGGGGCTCCTACGAGCAGTACTTC
>TRBJ1-3|13|-|TRBV19|-
CASRNSSSNTIYF
TGTGCCAGTAGGAATTCCAGCTCGAACACCATATATTTT
>TRBJ2-6|13|-|TRBV7-2|-
CASSLAGANVLTF
TGTGCCAGCAGCTTAGCTGGGGCCAACGTCCTGACTTTC
>TRBJ1-1|15|-|TRBV7-9|-
CASSLLRGPGTEAFF
TGTGCCAGCAGCTTACTGCGGGGGCCCGGGACTGAAGCTTTCTTT
>TRBJ2-1|15|TRBD1|TRBV6-5|-
CASSSDRALGDEQFF
TGTGCCAGCAGCTCGGACAGGGCCCTCGGGGATGAGCAGTTCTTC
>TRBJ1-4|15|-|TRBV14|-
CASSQVGRKNEKLFF
TGTGCCAGCAGCCAAGTAGGCAGGAAAAATGAAAAACTGTTTTTT
>TRBJ1-3|18|-|TRBV13|-
CASSFSADRWQGRNTIYF
TGTGCCAGCAGCTTTTCGGCGGATAGGTGGCAGGGTAGAAACACCATATATTTT
>TRBJ2-2|13|-|TRBV29-1|-
CSAEAGSGGELFF
TGCAGCGCGGAGGCTGGGAGTGGCGGGGAGCTGTTTTTT
>TRBJ2-4|11|-|TRBV7-6|-
CASSSGQIQYF
TGTGCCAGCAGCTCTGGACAGATTCAGTACTTC
>TRBJ2-3|14|TRBD2|TRBV6-5|-
CASSPGGGSYTQYF
TGTGCCAGCAGCCCGGGCGGCGGGAGTTATACGCAGTATTTT
>TRBJ1-4|16|-|TRBV9|-
CASSGSRGPDHEKLFF
TGTGCCAGCAGCGGGTCCAGGGGCCCGGACCATGAAAAACTGTTTTTT
>TRBJ1-1|14|-|TRBV6-5|-
CASSYWGGGTEAFF
TGTGCCAGCAGTTACTGGGGGGGAGGAACTGAAGCTTTCTTT